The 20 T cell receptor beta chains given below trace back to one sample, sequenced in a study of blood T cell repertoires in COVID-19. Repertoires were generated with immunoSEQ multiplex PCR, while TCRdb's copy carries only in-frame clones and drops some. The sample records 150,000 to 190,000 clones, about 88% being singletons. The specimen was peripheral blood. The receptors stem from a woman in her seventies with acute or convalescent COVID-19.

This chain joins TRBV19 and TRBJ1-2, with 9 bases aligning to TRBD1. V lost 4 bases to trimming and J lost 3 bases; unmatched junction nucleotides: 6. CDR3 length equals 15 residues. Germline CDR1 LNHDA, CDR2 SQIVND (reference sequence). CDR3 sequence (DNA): TGTGCCAGTAGTAAAAAGACAGGGGGAGACTATGGCTACACCTTC. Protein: CASSKKTGGDYGYTF.

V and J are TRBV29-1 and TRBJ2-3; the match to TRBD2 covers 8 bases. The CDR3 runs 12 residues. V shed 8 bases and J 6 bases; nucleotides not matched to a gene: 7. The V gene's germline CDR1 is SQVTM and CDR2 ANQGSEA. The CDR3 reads CSLRGALDTQYF. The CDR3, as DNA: TGCAGCTTGCGGGGGGCCTTGGATACGCAGTATTTT.

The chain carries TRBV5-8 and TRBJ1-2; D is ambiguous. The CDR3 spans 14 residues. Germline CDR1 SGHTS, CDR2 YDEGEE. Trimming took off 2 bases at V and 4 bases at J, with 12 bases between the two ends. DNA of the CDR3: TGTGCCAGCAGCTTTCAGGTTGCCGGCTATGGCTACACCTTC. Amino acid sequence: CASSFQVAGYGYTF.

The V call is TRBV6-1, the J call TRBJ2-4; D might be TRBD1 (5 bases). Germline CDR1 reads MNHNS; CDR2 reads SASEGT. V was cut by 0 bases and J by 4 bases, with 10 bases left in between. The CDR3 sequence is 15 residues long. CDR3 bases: TGTGCCAGCAGTGAAGCCCGGCAGGGAAAAAACATTCAGTACTTC. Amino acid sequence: CASSEARQGKNIQYF.

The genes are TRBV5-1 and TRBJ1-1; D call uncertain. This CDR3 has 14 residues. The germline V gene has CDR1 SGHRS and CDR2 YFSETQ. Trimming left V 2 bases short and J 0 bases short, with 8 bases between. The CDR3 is CASSFTGMNTEAFF. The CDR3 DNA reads TGCGCCAGCAGCTTTACGGGGATGAACACTGAAGCTTTCTTT.

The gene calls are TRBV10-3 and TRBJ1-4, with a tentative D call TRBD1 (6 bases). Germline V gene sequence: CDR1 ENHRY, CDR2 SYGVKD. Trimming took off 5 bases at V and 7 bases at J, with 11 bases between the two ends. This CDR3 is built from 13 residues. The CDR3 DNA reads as TGTGCCATCAGTCTTACAGGGTTTGAAAAACTGTTTTTT. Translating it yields CAISLTGFEKLFF.

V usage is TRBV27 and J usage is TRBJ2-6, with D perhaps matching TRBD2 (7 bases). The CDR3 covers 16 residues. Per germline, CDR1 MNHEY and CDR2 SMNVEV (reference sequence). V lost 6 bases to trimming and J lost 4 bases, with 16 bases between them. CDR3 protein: CASRHRGGSGANVLTF. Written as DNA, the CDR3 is TGTGCCAGCAGGCATAGGGGGGGATCCGGGGCCAACGTCCTGACTTTC.

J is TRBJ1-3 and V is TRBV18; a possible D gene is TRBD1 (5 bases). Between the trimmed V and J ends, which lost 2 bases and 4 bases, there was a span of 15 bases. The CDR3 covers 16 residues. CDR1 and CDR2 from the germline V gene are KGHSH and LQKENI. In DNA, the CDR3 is TGTGCCAGCTCACCATCGGCCCAGGGCGCGGGAAACACCATATATTTT. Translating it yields CASSPSAQGAGNTIYF.

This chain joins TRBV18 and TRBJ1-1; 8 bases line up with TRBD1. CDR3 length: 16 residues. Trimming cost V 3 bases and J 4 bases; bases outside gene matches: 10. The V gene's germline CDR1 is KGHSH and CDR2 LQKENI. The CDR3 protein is CASSPASGGAGTEAFF. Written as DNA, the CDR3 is TGTGCCAGCTCACCTGCTTCAGGGGGCGCGGGCACTGAAGCTTTCTTT. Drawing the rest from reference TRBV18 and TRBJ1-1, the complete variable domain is NAGVMQNPRHLVRRRGQEARLRCSPMKGHSHVYWYRQLPEEGLKFMVYLQKENIIDESGMPKERFSAEFPKEGPSILRIQQVVRGDSAAYFCASSPASGGAGTEAFFGQGTRLTVV.

The CDR3 here is CASSLVGVTGTMNTEAFF. The DNA for the CDR3 is TGTGCCAGCAGCTTAGTAGGGGTGACAGGGACCATGAACACTGAAGCTTTCTTT. The rearrangement uses TRBV7-8 and TRBJ1-1; TRBD1 aligns across 7 bases. V shed 1 base, J shed 0 bases, and the junction held 11 bases outside the gene matches. In germline, CDR1 is SGHVS, CDR2 FQNEAQ. The CDR3 runs 18 residues. The full variable domain, rest sourced from reference TRBV7-8 and TRBJ1-1, is GAGVSQSPRYKVAKRGQDVALRCDPISGHVSLFWYQQALGQGPEFLTYFQNEAQLDKSGLPSDRFFAERPEGSVSTLKIQRTQQEDSAVYLCASSLVGVTGTMNTEAFFGQGTRLTVV.

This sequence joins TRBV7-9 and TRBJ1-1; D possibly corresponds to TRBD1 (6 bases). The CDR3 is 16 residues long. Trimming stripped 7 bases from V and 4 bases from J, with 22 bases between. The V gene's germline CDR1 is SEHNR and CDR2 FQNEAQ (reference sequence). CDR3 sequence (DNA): TGTGCCAGCACCGAACAGGGAGCCACCCGAGGCACTGAAGCTTTCTTT. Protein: CASTEQGATRGTEAFF.

In DNA form, the CDR3 reads TGTGCCACCAGTGCCCAGGGGGCGCGCAATGAGCAGTTCTTC. It yields the protein CATSAQGARNEQFF. V and J are TRBV24-1 and TRBJ2-1, with 8 bases that match TRBD1. CDR1 and CDR2 (germline): KGHDR, SFDVKD. This CDR3 is built from 14 residues. J lost 6 bases, V lost 5 bases, and 5 bases had no gene match.

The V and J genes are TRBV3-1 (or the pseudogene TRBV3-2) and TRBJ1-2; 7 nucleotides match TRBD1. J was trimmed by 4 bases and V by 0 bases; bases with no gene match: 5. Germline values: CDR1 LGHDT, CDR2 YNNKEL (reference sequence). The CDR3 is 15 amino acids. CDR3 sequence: CASSQEEAGGYGYTF. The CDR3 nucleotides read TGTGCCAGCAGCCAAGAAGAAGCAGGGGGCTATGGCTACACCTTC.

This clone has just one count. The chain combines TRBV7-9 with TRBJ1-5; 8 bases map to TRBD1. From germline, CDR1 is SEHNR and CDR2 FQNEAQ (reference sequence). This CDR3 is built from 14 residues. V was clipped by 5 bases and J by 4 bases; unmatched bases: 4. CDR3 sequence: CASSPDRANQPQHF. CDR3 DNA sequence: TGTGCCAGCAGCCCGGACAGGGCGAATCAGCCCCAGCATTTT.

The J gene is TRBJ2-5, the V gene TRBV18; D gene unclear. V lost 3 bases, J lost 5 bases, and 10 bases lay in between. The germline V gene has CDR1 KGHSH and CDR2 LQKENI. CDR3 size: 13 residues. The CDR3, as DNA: TGTGCCAGCTCACCCCCCTCCCTGGAGACCCAGTACTTC. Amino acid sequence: CASSPPSLETQYF.

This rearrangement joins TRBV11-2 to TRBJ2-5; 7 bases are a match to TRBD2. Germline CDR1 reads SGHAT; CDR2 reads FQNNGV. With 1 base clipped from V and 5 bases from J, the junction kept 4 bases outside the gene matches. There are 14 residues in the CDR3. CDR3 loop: CASSLAGGGETQYF. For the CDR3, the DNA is TGTGCCAGCAGCTTAGCGGGGGGTGGGGAGACCCAGTACTTC.

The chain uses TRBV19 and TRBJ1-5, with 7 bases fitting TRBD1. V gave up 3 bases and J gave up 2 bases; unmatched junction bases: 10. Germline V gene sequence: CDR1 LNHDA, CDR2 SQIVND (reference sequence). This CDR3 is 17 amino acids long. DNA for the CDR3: TGTGCCAGTAGTATCTACAGGGGATTAACGGGCAATCAGCCCCAGCATTTT. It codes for CASSIYRGLTGNQPQHF.

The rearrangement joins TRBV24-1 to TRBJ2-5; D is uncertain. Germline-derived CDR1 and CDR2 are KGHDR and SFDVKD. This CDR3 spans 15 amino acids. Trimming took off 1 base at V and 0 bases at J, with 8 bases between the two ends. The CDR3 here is CATSDFSRNQETQYF. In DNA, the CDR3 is TGTGCCACCAGTGATTTCTCCAGGAACCAAGAGACCCAGTACTTC.

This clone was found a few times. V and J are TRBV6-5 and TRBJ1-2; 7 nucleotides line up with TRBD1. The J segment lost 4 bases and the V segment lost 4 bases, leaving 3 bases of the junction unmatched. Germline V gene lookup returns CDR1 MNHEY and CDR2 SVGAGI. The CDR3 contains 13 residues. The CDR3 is CASSSTGVYGYTF. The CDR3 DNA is TGTGCCAGCAGTTCCACAGGGGTCTATGGCTACACCTTC.

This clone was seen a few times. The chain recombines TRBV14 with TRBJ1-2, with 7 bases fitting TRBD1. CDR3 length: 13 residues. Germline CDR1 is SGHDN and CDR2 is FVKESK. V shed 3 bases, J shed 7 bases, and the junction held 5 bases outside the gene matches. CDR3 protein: CASSHLGGGGYTF. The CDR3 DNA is TGTGCCAGCAGCCACCTAGGGGGCGGTGGCTACACCTTC.